This T cell receptor (beta chain) was observed in a study of cytomegalovirus exposure and HLA in healthy donors. The count of this clone is one. The target antigen is unknown. Findings and limits, study-wide: In a later analysis, approximately 15,000 TCR beta sequences were associated with HLA alleles at 0.05 false discovery rate. Some V segments (TRBV6-2 and TRBV6-3 among them) were excluded as indistinguishable. Reports state that TCR beta sequences accurately predicted most subjects' HLA-A and HLA-B alleles.

The PCR used 60 Vbeta and 13 Jbeta primers. Sequencing used immunoSEQ multiplex PCR; TCRdb keeps in-frame clones, though not all of them. The data contain around 140,000 clones, about four fifths of them seen just once; the ten biggest clones take up 1.1%. The junction had 9 bases not matched to a gene; V was cut back by 9 bases and J by 2 bases. This CDR3 is built from 14 residues. CDR1 and CDR2 (germline): SGHNT, YYREEE (reference sequence). This sequence was found in a male donor in good health and CMV-seronegative. V gene TRBV5-4 combines with J gene TRBJ2-7; TRBD1 agrees at 9 bases. The sequenced sample was PBMCs. The DNA for the CDR3 is TGTGCCACCGGTCACGGGACAGGGCCCTACGAGCAGTACTTC. Translation gives CATGHGTGPYEQYF.